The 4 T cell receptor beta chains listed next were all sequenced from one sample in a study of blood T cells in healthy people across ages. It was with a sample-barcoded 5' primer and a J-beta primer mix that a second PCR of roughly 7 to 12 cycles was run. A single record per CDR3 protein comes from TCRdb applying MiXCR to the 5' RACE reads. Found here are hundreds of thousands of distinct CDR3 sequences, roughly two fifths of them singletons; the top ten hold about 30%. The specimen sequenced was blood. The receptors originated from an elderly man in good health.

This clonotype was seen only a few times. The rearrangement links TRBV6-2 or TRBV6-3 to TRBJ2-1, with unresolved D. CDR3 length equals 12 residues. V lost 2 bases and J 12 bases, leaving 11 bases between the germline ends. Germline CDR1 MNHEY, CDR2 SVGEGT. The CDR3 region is CASSYAMGGQFF. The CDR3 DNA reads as TGTGCCAGCAGTTACGCCATGGGCGGGCAGTTCTTC.

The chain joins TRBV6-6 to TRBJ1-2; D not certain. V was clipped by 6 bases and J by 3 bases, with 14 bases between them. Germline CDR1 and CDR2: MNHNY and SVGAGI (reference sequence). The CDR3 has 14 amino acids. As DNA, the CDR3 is TGTGCCAGCAGGCCCCTGGAGGGCTACTATGGCTACACCTTC. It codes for CASRPLEGYYGYTF.

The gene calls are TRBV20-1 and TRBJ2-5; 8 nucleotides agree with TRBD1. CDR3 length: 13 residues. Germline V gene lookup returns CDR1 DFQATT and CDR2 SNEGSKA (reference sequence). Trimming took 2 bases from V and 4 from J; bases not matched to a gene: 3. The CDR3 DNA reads TGCAGTGCTAGAAGGACAGGGCGAGAGACCCAGTACTTC. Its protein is CSARRTGRETQYF.

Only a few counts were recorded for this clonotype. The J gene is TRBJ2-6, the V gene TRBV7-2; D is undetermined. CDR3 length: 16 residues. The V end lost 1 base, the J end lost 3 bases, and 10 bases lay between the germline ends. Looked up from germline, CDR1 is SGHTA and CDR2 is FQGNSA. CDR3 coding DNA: TGTGCCAGCAGCTTAGGCCGGGTGCGTGGGGCCAACGTCCTGACTTTC. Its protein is CASSLGRVRGANVLTF.